These T cell receptor beta chains were read from a single sample in a study of OX40 agonist ivuxolimab in advanced cancers. The method was immunoSEQ multiplex PCR; TCRdb's version includes in-frame clones alone and lacks a portion of them. Of tens of thousands of clones listed, around 80% were seen once; the top ten hold approximately 7%. Sequences were derived from CD4+ or CD8+ T cells sorted from blood, sampled in a trial of the OX40 agonist ivuxolimab. The receptors derive from an adult with an advanced solid tumor such as melanoma, head and neck, liver or kidney cancer. Each CDR3 is given with its conserved first and last residue. The order of the fields is V gene, J gene, clone size, D gene, CDR3 protein, CDR3 DNA. D genes are given only for firm matches. The size entry is marked missing in some rows and otherwise reads once, few, many or a size class.

TRBV7-9	TRBJ1-1	-	-	CASSLGTPGASEAFF	TGTGCCAGCAGCTTAGGAACCCCAGGGGCCTCTGAAGCTTTCTTT
TRBV11-2	TRBJ2-7	-	-	CASSPDRIRHEQYF	TGTGCCAGCAGCCCAGACAGGATTAGGCACGAGCAGTACTTC
TRBV28	TRBJ2-4	-	-	CASSTQGGKNIQYF	TGTGCCAGCAGCACCCAGGGTGGCAAAAACATTCAGTACTTC
TRBV2	TRBJ2-3	-	TRBD2	CASSEGLAGITDTQYF	TGTGCCAGCAGTGAAGGGCTAGCGGGAATCACAGATACGCAGTATTTT
TRBV6-5	TRBJ1-4	-	-	CASSYSRPGLGEKLFF	TGTGCCAGCAGTTACTCGAGACCGGGGCTCGGTGAAAAACTGTTTTTT
TRBV27	TRBJ2-3	-	TRBD2	CASSWRPSGGSDTQYF	TGTGCCAGCAGTTGGCGCCCTAGCGGGGGGTCAGATACGCAGTATTTT
TRBV28	TRBJ1-1	-	-	CASSSPIRGNTEAFF	TGTGCCAGCAGTTCTCCCATTAGGGGGAACACTGAAGCTTTCTTT
TRBV28	TRBJ2-3	-	-	CASSQTQGTDTQYF	TGTGCCAGCAGTCAAACTCAGGGTACAGATACGCAGTATTTT
TRBV2	TRBJ1-4	-	-	CASSAGGGTTNEKLFF	TGTGCCAGCAGTGCCGGGGGAGGGACGACTAATGAAAAACTGTTTTTT
TRBV5-1	TRBJ2-7	few	TRBD2	CASSSSSGSSYEQYF	TGCGCCAGCAGCTCTTCTAGCGGGAGCTCCTACGAGCAGTACTTC
TRBV29-1	TRBJ2-3	once	TRBD2	CSVAFRLAGKITDTQYF	TGCAGCGTTGCATTCCGACTAGCGGGGAAAATCACAGATACGCAGTATTTT
TRBV5-6	TRBJ1-1	few	-	CASRPVRGHTEAFF	TGTGCCAGCCGACCCGTACGGGGACACACTGAAGCTTTCTTT
TRBV7-2	TRBJ2-2	-	TRBD2	CASSLTGGWNTGELFF	TGTGCCAGCAGCTTAACGGGGGGATGGAACACCGGGGAGCTGTTTTTT
TRBV29-1	TRBJ2-3	-	TRBD2	CSVEGLAGGPADTQYF	TGCAGCGTTGAGGGACTAGCGGGGGGGCCGGCAGATACGCAGTATTTT
TRBV5-1	TRBJ1-1	few	-	CASGLGQGNTEAFF	TGCGCCAGCGGCCTGGGGCAGGGGAACACTGAAGCTTTCTTT
TRBV9	TRBJ2-1	-	-	CASSVVGGPSPNEQFF	TGTGCCAGCAGCGTAGTAGGGGGTCCGTCTCCCAATGAGCAGTTCTTC
TRBV28	TRBJ2-3	-	-	CASGGRLAPLDTQYF	TGTGCCAGCGGGGGTCGGCTAGCTCCCTTAGATACGCAGTATTTT
TRBV4-3	TRBJ2-1	-	TRBD2	CASSQDHISGLRNEQFF	TGCGCCAGCAGCCAAGACCATATATCGGGACTACGGAATGAGCAGTTCTTC
TRBV30	TRBJ2-1	-	TRBD1	CAWDPDRGSYNEQFF	TGTGCCTGGGACCCGGACAGGGGTTCCTACAATGAGCAGTTCTTC
TRBV28	TRBJ1-1	-	-	CASVGETPGTMNTEAFF	TGTGCCAGCGTTGGAGAAACCCCAGGAACTATGAACACTGAAGCTTTCTTT
TRBV28	TRBJ2-1	-	TRBD2	CASSSGAAGAEHFRNEQFF	TGTGCCAGCAGTTCCGGTGCAGCGGGAGCAGAACATTTTCGTAATGAGCAGTTCTTC
TRBV5-6	TRBJ2-5	-	-	CASSYQETQYF	TGTGCCAGCAGCTACCAAGAGACCCAGTACTTC
TRBV4-1	TRBJ2-6	-	-	CASSPREMVSGANVLTF	TGCGCCAGCAGCCCCAGGGAAATGGTATCTGGGGCCAACGTCCTGACTTTC
TRBV9	TRBJ2-1	-	-	CASSVDGDWGRYEQFF	TGTGCCAGCAGCGTAGATGGGGATTGGGGCCGGTATGAGCAGTTCTTC
TRBV27	TRBJ1-1	-	TRBD1	CASSLTVGVATGENTEAFF	TGTGCCAGCAGTTTAACGGTCGGAGTGGCGACAGGGGAAAACACTGAAGCTTTCTTT
TRBV6-6	TRBJ1-2	-	-	CASSNYGYTF	TGTGCCAGCAGTAACTATGGCTACACCTTC
TRBV15	TRBJ1-2	once	-	CATSRDSVGGANYGYTF	TGTGCCACCAGCAGAGATTCGGTCGGGGGAGCTAACTATGGCTACACCTTC
TRBV6-1	TRBJ1-2	-	-	CASSESYQGTANYGYTF	TGTGCCAGCAGTGAATCTTATCAGGGTACCGCTAACTATGGCTACACCTTC
TRBV7-6	TRBJ2-1	-	-	CASSLGGVGRLSNEQFF	TGTGCCAGCAGCTTAGGCGGGGTGGGGCGGCTAAGCAATGAGCAGTTCTTC
TRBV6-5	TRBJ2-2	few	TRBD1	CASRVNRGRTGELFF	TGTGCCAGCAGGGTGAACAGGGGGCGCACCGGGGAGCTGTTTTTT
TRBV29-1	TRBJ1-2	-	-	CSVPLRQGHYGYTF	TGCAGCGTTCCCCTGCGTCAGGGACACTATGGCTACACCTTC
TRBV6-5	TRBJ2-2	-	TRBD1	CASRRDRGGTGELFF	TGTGCCAGCAGGCGGGACAGGGGAGGCACCGGGGAGCTGTTTTTT
TRBV2	TRBJ2-2	-	-	CASSEIRGNTGELFF	TGTGCCAGCAGTGAAATTCGCGGCAACACCGGGGAGCTGTTTTTT
TRBV5-4	TRBJ2-7	-	-	CASTAAGTGQGYEQYF	TGTGCCAGCACCGCAGCGGGGACGGGCCAGGGGTACGAGCAGTACTTC
TRBV7-7	TRBJ2-5	once	-	CALSMGPAGTQYF	TGTGCCCTGTCCATGGGGCCAGCTGGGACCCAGTACTTC
TRBV30	TRBJ2-1	-	-	CASVAGLAYNEQFF	TGTGCCTCCGTGGCGGGGTTGGCCTACAATGAGCAGTTCTTC
TRBV7-9	TRBJ1-5	-	-	CASSLKRDIPQPQHF	TGTGCCAGCAGCTTAAAGAGGGACATACCTCAGCCCCAGCATTTT
TRBV7-4	TRBJ1-1	-	-	CASSFGGPTEAFF	TGTGCCAGCAGCTTCGGGGGGCCCACTGAAGCTTTCTTT
TRBV27	TRBJ2-3	-	TRBD1	CASSLSTGNPTDTQYF	TGTGCCAGCAGTTTATCGACAGGGAACCCCACAGATACGCAGTATTTT
TRBV6-1	TRBJ2-4	-	TRBD2	CATSGGPQQNIQYF	TGTGCGACTAGCGGGGGGCCCCAACAAAACATTCAGTACTTC
TRBV5-6	TRBJ2-5	-	TRBD2	CASSRGLAGGQETQYF	TGTGCCAGCAGCCGAGGACTAGCGGGGGGCCAAGAGACCCAGTACTTC
TRBV7-2	TRBJ1-2	-	-	CASNRVNFNYGYTF	TGTGCCAGCAACCGGGTTAATTTTAACTATGGCTACACCTTC
TRBV14	TRBJ2-3	-	TRBD2	CASSPGLAGITQYF	TGTGCCAGCAGCCCTGGGCTAGCGGGTATTACGCAGTATTTT
TRBV4-3	TRBJ2-1	-	TRBD2	CASSQDMTSGYSYNEQFF	TGCGCCAGCAGCCAAGATATGACTAGCGGATACTCCTACAATGAGCAGTTCTTC
TRBV19	TRBJ2-7	-	TRBD1	CASSRRTGFYEQYF	TGTGCCAGTAGCCGGCGGACAGGGTTCTACGAGCAGTACTTC
TRBV6-6	TRBJ1-1	-	-	CASSYSGERRTEAFF	TGTGCCAGCAGTTACTCGGGGGAGCGGCGCACTGAAGCTTTCTTT
TRBV10-3	TRBJ2-7	-	-	CAISEARSVNEQYF	TGTGCCATCAGTGAGGCGAGAAGTGTAAACGAGCAGTACTTC
TRBV28	TRBJ1-2	few	-	CASSKEVYGYTF	TGTGCCAGCAGTAAGGAGGTCTATGGCTACACCTTC
TRBV4-3	TRBJ1-3	-	-	CASSQDRGVSTIYF	TGCGCCAGCAGCCAAGATCGGGGCGTTTCCACCATATATTTT
TRBV12-5	TRBJ2-3	-	TRBD2	CASGLGLAGGTDTQYF	TGTGCTAGTGGTTTGGGACTAGCGGGAGGCACAGATACGCAGTATTTT
TRBV28	TRBJ1-6	-	TRBD1	CASSDHPLRDSESSYNSPLHF	TGTGCCAGCAGTGATCACCCTCTCCGGGACAGTGAAAGCTCCTATAATTCACCCCTCCACTTT
TRBV6-5	TRBJ2-1	-	TRBD1	CASSLTGGILNEQFF	TGTGCCAGCAGTCTCACAGGGGGCATTTTGAATGAGCAGTTCTTC
TRBV9	TRBJ2-1	-	-	CASSGLGAGGSYNEQFF	TGTGCCAGCAGCGGACTGGGGGCCGGGGGCTCCTACAATGAGCAGTTCTTC
TRBV15	TRBJ2-1	-	TRBD2	CATSRDELAGGHEQFF	TGTGCCACCAGCAGAGATGAACTAGCGGGGGGGCATGAGCAGTTCTTC
TRBV6-6	TRBJ1-4	-	-	CASSYSTRNEKLFF	TGTGCCAGCAGTTACTCGACGAGGAATGAAAAACTGTTTTTT